The present TCR beta chain was sequenced within a study of blood T cell repertoires in COVID-19 (dated by TCRdb to about 2020). Study-wide context: Collaborator samples came from the United States, Italy and Spain and covered acute and convalescent phases of COVID-19. The material from the prospective study consisted of cDNA or gDNA derived from T cells, B-cell-depleted T cells, or PBMCs. Deeply sampled blood TCRbeta repertoires from subjects exposed to, actively infected with, or recovered from COVID-19 were included in the dataset. A freely available public database, intended as a resource for researchers studying the immune response to SARS-CoV-2, is where the repertoires were released. The samples were drawn from two sources: the first 160 participants of the ongoing ImmuneRACE study, and 1,000 to 1,500 subjects contributed by 6 global collaborators. Nearly every sample came with metadata listing a de-identified subject ID, COVID-19 status, age in years and sex. Where available, HLA class I and class II types were obtained from metadata supplied by the sample provider rather than from assay-based typing. General findings and caveats noted by the study authors: Clinical and demographic metadata were provided uncurated, with the amount varying by source and participant.

At the junction V is shortened by 1 base and J by 3 bases, with 10 bases in between. From the germline V gene, CDR1 is SGHAT and CDR2 is FQNNGV. The CDR3 runs 15 amino acids, cysteine and phenylalanine included. The retained sequence is limited to the CDR3, 45 bases, with the frame set at the first base. TCRbeta CDR3 regions were amplified from genomic DNA using the immunoSEQ Assay, a bias-controlled multiplex PCR. Per the authors' processing: The number of nucleated cells in each sample was estimated from the amplification of reference gene primers within the assay. Sequence reads were collapsed and filtered to measure the absolute abundance of every unique TCRbeta CDR3 rearrangement. Productive Simpson clonality was computed per sample as the square root of Simpson's diversity index over productive rearrangements. In TCRdb, the immuneACCESS table is reduced to in-frame sequences with V and J assigned. These tables do not hold every clone; where another copy was compared, an unresolved V gene accounts for under half, and the others remain unexplained. D and trimming were read from the DNA, whereas the V and J calls and clone size are those reported in that table. Within this sample are approximately 200,000 clones, with around 84% of them counted one time only. About 4.8% of the sample comes from the top ten.

Comment on this clone: Its antigen specificity is not known. No base quality information exists; no much larger clone differs at one position.

Collaborating institutions collected whole blood in K2EDTA tubes following their own protocols. For TCRbeta analysis, collaborators shipped samples as frozen whole blood, isolated PBMCs, or DNA extracted from either of those sample types. The sequencing sample was made of peripheral blood. The V and J genes are TRBV11-2 and TRBJ1-3, with TRBD1 tentatively as D gene (6 bases match). The sequence was obtained from a middle-aged man with acute or convalescent COVID-19. The base sequence is TGTGCCAGCAGCTTAGTACAGGGCCTTGGAAACACCATATATTTT. This translates into CASSLVQGLGNTIYF.